Presented here are 31 T cell receptor beta chains from one specimen sequenced in a study of blood T cell repertoires in COVID-19. The protocol was immunoSEQ multiplex PCR, while the TCRdb copy is restricted to in-frame clones and leaves out a portion. The table lists 200,000 to 250,000 clones, more than 65% of them singletons. Specimen: peripheral blood. These receptors were obtained from a man aged 50-59 years with active or convalescent COVID-19.

This rearrangement joins TRBV28 to TRBJ2-7; TRBD1 matches at 9 bases. Germline assignment: CDR1 MDHEN and CDR2 SYDVKM. With 5 bases clipped from V and 2 bases from J, the junction kept 13 bases outside the gene matches. The CDR3 extends over 17 amino acids. The CDR3 nucleotides read TGTGCCAGCAGTAATTACCCTTGGGACAGGGAGACCTACGAGCAGTACGTC. Its protein product is CASSNYPWDRETYEQYV.

The rearrangement links TRBV7-9 to TRBJ2-1; D gene unclear. The CDR3 spans 16 residues. Germline V gene lookup returns CDR1 SEHNR and CDR2 FQNEAQ (reference sequence). V was trimmed by 4 bases and J by 0 bases, leaving 13 bases between them. CDR3 amino acids: CASSSPGRSSYNEQFF. The DNA for the CDR3 is TGTGCCAGCAGCTCCCCAGGCAGAAGCTCCTACAATGAGCAGTTCTTC.

The chain recombines TRBV7-2 with TRBJ2-2; a possible D gene is TRBD2 (6 bases). V was pared by 7 bases and J by 1 base, with 10 bases between. CDR1 SGHTA and CDR2 FQGNSA come from the germline V gene. The CDR3 consists of 14 residues. This CDR3 reads CASTPGGNTGELFF. As DNA, the CDR3 is TGTGCCAGCACCCCCGGGGGGAACACCGGGGAGCTGTTTTTT. Full variable domain (outside the CDR3, taken from reference TRBV7-2 and TRBJ2-2): GAGVSQSPSNKVTEKGKDVELRCDPISGHTALYWYRQSLGQGLEFLIYFQGNSAPDKSGLPSDRFSAERTGGSVSTLTIQRTQQEDSAVYLCASTPGGNTGELFFGEGSRLTVL.

This rearrangement joins TRBV2 to TRBJ2-5, with TRBD1 matching 9 bases. Germline lookup yields CDR1 SNHLY and CDR2 FYNNEI. V lost 3 bases, J lost 3 bases, and 5 bases stayed unmatched. This CDR3 is built from 15 residues. This CDR3 is CASSDEQGAEETQYF. CDR3 in DNA: TGTGCCAGCAGTGATGAACAGGGGGCGGAAGAGACCCAGTACTTC.

The chain recombines TRBV7-2 with TRBJ2-5; 10 bases map to TRBD1. Germline CDR1 reads SGHTA; CDR2 reads FQGNSA. This CDR3 comprises 14 residues. The V segment lost 5 bases and the J segment 4 bases; nucleotides outside the gene matches: 4. The CDR3: CASSDRGRRETQYF. CDR3 DNA sequence: TGTGCCAGCAGCGACAGGGGGCGACGAGAGACCCAGTACTTC. Full variable domain (rest looked up from reference TRBV7-2 and TRBJ2-5): GAGVSQSPSNKVTEKGKDVELRCDPISGHTALYWYRQSLGQGLEFLIYFQGNSAPDKSGLPSDRFSAERTGGSVSTLTIQRTQQEDSAVYLCASSDRGRRETQYFGPGTRLLVL.

CDR3 bases: TGTGCCAGCAGCTTAGAAAGACAGTCGGGAAACACCATATATTTT. Translating it yields CASSLERQSGNTIYF. The chain links TRBV11-2 to TRBJ1-3; tentatively, D is TRBD1 (5 bases). CDR3 length: 15 amino acids. CDR1 and CDR2 (germline): SGHAT, FQNNGV. Trimming removed 0 bases from V and 4 bases from J, with 10 bases in between.

The chain recombines TRBV18 with TRBJ1-1; D remains ambiguous. The germline CDR1 and CDR2 sequences are KGHSH and LQKENI. The V end lost 1 base, the J end lost 0 bases, and 9 bases lay between the germline ends. The CDR3 consists of 15 residues. CDR3 protein: CASSPRPELNTEAFF. Written as DNA, the CDR3 is TGTGCCAGCTCACCACGTCCAGAATTGAACACTGAAGCTTTCTTT.

V is TRBV23-1 and J is TRBJ2-7, with TRBD1 identical over 9 bases. TRBV23-1 qualifies as an ORF whose function is uncertain. The CDR3 loop spans 17 amino acids. The junction had 16 bases not matched to a gene; V was cut back by 3 bases and J by 7 bases. CDR3 bases: TGCGCCAGCAGTCACACACGGGACAGGGAATTCCTACGGGAGCAGTACTTC. This translates into CASSHTRDREFLREQYF.

The chain is built from TRBV4-3 and TRBJ2-2; D not certain. V lost 0 bases and J lost 3, with 14 bases in between. Germline values: CDR1 LGHNA, CDR2 YSLEER. The CDR3 sequence is 17 residues long. For the CDR3, the DNA is TGCGCCAGCAGCCAAGATCAAGAGGCGTCGGACACCGGGGAGCTGTTTTTT. Translated: CASSQDQEASDTGELFF.

This clone was seen only a few times. V is TRBV6-5 and J is TRBJ1-2, with TRBD1 matching over 10 bases. CDR3 length equals 13 residues. Germline CDR1 MNHEY, CDR2 SVGAGI. Trimming took 6 bases from V and 7 from J; bases not matched to a gene: 5. CDR3 amino acids: CASSRQGALGYTF. The CDR3 coding sequence is TGTGCCAGCAGCCGACAGGGGGCGCTTGGCTACACCTTC.

The chain joins TRBV6-6 to TRBJ1-4; maybe TRBD1 (5 bases). Per germline, CDR1 MNHNY and CDR2 SVGAGI (reference sequence). This CDR3 region has 15 residues. Trimming removed 4 bases at V and 7 bases at J, with 16 bases between. The CDR3 DNA reads as TGTGCCAGCAGTTTTCCTACAGGTGAAGGTGAAAAACTGTTTTTT. It yields the protein CASSFPTGEGEKLFF.

This clone was seen a single time. The chain has TRBV28 and TRBJ1-2; D perhaps matches TRBD1 (5 bases). CDR1 MDHEN and CDR2 SYDVKM come from the germline V gene. The CDR3 consists of 14 residues. V was trimmed by 5 bases and J by 5 bases, leaving 15 bases between them. Here the CDR3 reads CASSPYRDSYGYTF. The DNA of the CDR3 is TGTGCCAGCAGTCCCTACCGGGACTCATATGGCTACACCTTC.

The chain employs TRBV6-4 and TRBJ1-5, with D possibly being TRBD1 (5 bases). The CDR3 has 14 amino acids. V lost 2 bases and J lost 3, with 8 bases in between. Germline V gene sequence: CDR1 MRHNA, CDR2 SNTAGT. The CDR3 sequence: CASSDRGHNQPQHF. The CDR3 DNA follows: TGTGCCAGCAGTGACAGGGGCCACAATCAGCCCCAGCATTTT.

The chain links TRBV28 to TRBJ2-7; a possible D gene is TRBD1 (5 bases). CDR3 length: 11 amino acids. The germline V gene encodes CDR1 MDHEN and CDR2 SYDVKM. V lost 7 bases and J 9 bases, leaving 13 bases between the germline ends. CDR3 loop: CASTQGIMQYF. CDR3 nucleotide sequence: TGTGCCAGCACTCAGGGTATCATGCAGTACTTC.

The chain recombines TRBV7-2 with TRBJ2-3, with 7 bases that match TRBD2. CDR1 is SGHTA and CDR2 is FQGNSA in the germline V gene. With 3 bases clipped from V and 1 base from J, the junction kept 4 bases outside the gene matches. The CDR3 loop spans 15 amino acids. Here the CDR3 reads CASSLLLAGTDTQYF. CDR3 sequence (DNA): TGTGCCAGCAGCTTGTTGCTAGCGGGCACAGATACGCAGTATTTT.

This sequence joins TRBV4-1 and TRBJ2-3; D might be TRBD1 (5 bases). Trimming pared 1 base from V and 0 bases from J, leaving 11 bases between. This CDR3 has 16 residues. In germline, CDR1 is MGHRA, CDR2 YSYEKL. This chain's CDR3 is CASSQVRQLSTDTQYF. The CDR3 DNA follows: TGCGCCAGCAGCCAAGTGAGACAGCTCAGCACAGATACGCAGTATTTT.

The chain uses TRBV28 and TRBJ1-5; D uncertain. The CDR3 spans 13 residues. V lost 6 bases and J lost 9, with 15 bases in between. The V gene's germline CDR1 is MDHEN and CDR2 SYDVKM. CDR3 residues: CASSSAGIWPQHF. CDR3 DNA: TGTGCCAGCAGCTCGGCGGGGATTTGGCCCCAGCATTTT.

J is TRBJ1-4 and V is TRBV21-1. TRBV21-1 is flagged as a pseudogene. The CDR3 is 20 residues long. CDR3: CASSKKPPERVRDIWEKLFF. The CDR3, as DNA: TGTGCCAGCAGCAAAAAACCTCCGGAAAGGGTGCGGGATATTTGGGAAAAACTGTTTTTT.

The chain has TRBV19 and TRBJ2-7; possible D gene TRBD1, 7 bases. CDR3 length: 17 amino acids. Per the germline V gene, CDR1 is LNHDA and CDR2 is SQIVND (reference sequence). V lost 4 bases and J 1 base, leaving 20 bases between the germline ends. For the CDR3, the DNA is TGTGCCAGTAGTAGCGGGACAGAGAAAACTATATCCTACGAGCAGTACGTC. Its translation: CASSSGTEKTISYEQYV.

CDR3 in amino acids: CASSRDRGLSSGNTIYF. The CDR3 bases are TGTGCCAGCAGCCGGGACAGGGGGCTCAGCTCTGGAAACACCATATATTTT. This sequence joins TRBV3-1 (or the pseudogene TRBV3-2) and TRBJ1-3; 12 bases are a match to TRBD1. The J segment lost 0 bases and the V segment lost 4 bases, leaving 4 bases of the junction unmatched. The CDR3 has 17 residues. Per the germline V gene, CDR1 is LGHDT and CDR2 is YNNKEL (reference sequence).

The CDR3 here is CASTTTAVDYGYTF. The DNA of the CDR3 is TGTGCCAGCACCACCACCGCAGTGGACTATGGCTACACCTTC. The chain uses TRBV5-6 and TRBJ1-2, with D uncertain. Germline CDR1 reads SGHDT; CDR2 reads YYEEEE. Trimming removed 6 bases from V and 3 bases from J, with 15 bases in between. The length of the CDR3 is 14 residues.

The chain couples TRBV2 to TRBJ2-5, with TRBD1 matching 7 bases. This CDR3 has 16 residues. The V gene's germline CDR1 is SNHLY and CDR2 FYNNEI. The trim removed 3 bases at V and 2 bases at J, leaving 9 bases unmatched. The CDR3 DNA reads TGTGCCAGCAGTGATATAAGGACAGGACAACAAGAGACCCAGTACTTC. As protein: CASSDIRTGQQETQYF. Combining the CDR3 with reference TRBV2 and TRBJ2-5 gives the whole variable domain EPEVTQTPSHQVTQMGQEVILRCVPISNHLYFYWYRQILGQKVEFLVSFYNNEISEKSEIFDDQFSVERPDGSNFTLKIRSTKLEDSAMYFCASSDIRTGQQETQYFGPGTRLLVL.

The CDR3 nucleotides read TGTGCCAGCAGCTTAGCCGGGAGTCGTTACGAGCAGTACTTC. It specifies CASSLAGSRYEQYF. The J gene is TRBJ2-7, the V gene TRBV11-2, with a possible D match to TRBD2 (6 bases). This CDR3 contains 14 residues. V lost 1 base and J 4 bases, leaving 11 bases between the germline ends. Germline CDR1 SGHAT, CDR2 FQNNGV.

This clone has just a few counts. The chain uses TRBV27 and TRBJ1-4, with no clear D. Germline-derived CDR1 and CDR2 are MNHEY and SMNVEV (reference sequence). The CDR3 is 14 amino acids. V gave up 4 bases and J gave up 10 bases, with 16 bases separating them. CDR3 DNA: TGTGCCAGCAGTTCTCACGGGGAGGGCGGAAAACTGTTTTTT. Encoded protein: CASSSHGEGGKLFF. Supplemented by reference TRBV27 and TRBJ1-4, the full variable domain reads EAQVTQNPRYLITVTGKKLTVTCSQNMNHEYMSWYRQDPGLGLRQIYYSMNVEVTDKGDVPEGYKVSRKEKRNFPLILESPSPNQTSLYFCASSSHGEGGKLFFGSGTQLSVL.

In regard to this clone: Other DNA sequences in the sample encode the same CDR3. The CDR3 protein is CASSLQNTGELFF. As DNA, the CDR3 is TGTGCCAGCAGCTTGCAGAACACCGGGGAGCTGTTTTTT. The chain uses TRBV5-4 and TRBJ2-2; D ambiguous. The V gene's germline CDR1 is SGHNT and CDR2 YYREEE (reference sequence). Trimming removed 1 base from V and 1 base from J, with 2 bases in between. The CDR3 length is 13 residues. Together with reference TRBV5-4 and TRBJ2-2, the CDR3 gives the full variable domain: ETGVTQSPTHLIKTRGQQVTLRCSSQSGHNTVSWYQQALGQGPQFIFQYYREEENGRGNFPPRFSGLQFPNYSSELNVNALELDDSALYLCASSLQNTGELFFGEGSRLTVL.

This sequence joins TRBV4-3 and TRBJ2-1; 7 bases line up with TRBD2. The CDR3 runs to 15 residues. After removal of 0 bases from V and 4 bases from J, the junction contained 3 bases not matched to a gene. Germline V lookup: CDR1 LGHNA, CDR2 YSLEER. The CDR3 bases are TGCGCCAGCAGCCAAGAGAAGCGGGGATACAATGAGCAGTTCTTC. Translation gives CASSQEKRGYNEQFF.

CDR3 loop: CASSKTSGVDNEQFF. The CDR3 DNA sequence: TGTGCCAGCAGCAAGACTAGCGGGGTGGATAATGAGCAGTTCTTC. V gene TRBV9 combines with J gene TRBJ2-1; 11 nucleotides agree with TRBD2. The V and J ends lost 4 bases and 7 bases, in that order; junction bases with no gene match: 7. Germline values: CDR1 SGDLS, CDR2 YYNGEE. The CDR3 consists of 15 residues.

The chain uses TRBV4-3 and TRBJ1-4; D perhaps matches TRBD1 (5 bases). This CDR3 is 17 amino acids long. V lost 0 bases, J lost 5 bases, and 16 bases lay in between. CDR1 is LGHNA and CDR2 is YSLEER in the germline V gene. The CDR3 DNA reads as TGCGCCAGCAGCCAAGATTGGCCCGGACAAACGAATGAAAAACTGTTTTTT. Translation gives CASSQDWPGQTNEKLFF.

This chain links TRBV7-2 with TRBJ2-3; 8 bases are a match to TRBD2. Germline V lookup: CDR1 SGHTA, CDR2 FQGNSA. The CDR3 consists of 16 residues. J lost 3 bases, V lost 1 base, and 6 bases had no gene match. The CDR3 region has the DNA TGTGCCAGCAGCTTAGGCCCCGGGAGGGGGACAGATACGCAGTATTTT. Translating it yields CASSLGPGRGTDTQYF.

The rearrangement joins TRBV28 to TRBJ1-6, with D possibly matching TRBD1 (6 bases). Deletions cut 8 bases from V and 9 bases from J, with 14 bases between. There are 13 residues in the CDR3. CDR1 is MDHEN and CDR2 is SYDVKM in the germline V gene. The CDR3 nucleotides read TGTGCCAGCCCTACAGGGTCTCCTTCACCCCTCCACTTT. Translation: CASPTGSPSPLHF. The complete variable domain, with remaining parts taken from reference TRBV28 and TRBJ1-6, reads DVKVTQSSRYLVKRTGEKVFLECVQDMDHENMFWYRQDPGLGLRLIYFSYDVKMKEKGDIPEGYSVSREKKERFSLILESASTNQTSMYLCASPTGSPSPLHFGNGTRLTVT.

This rearrangement joins TRBV5-1 to TRBJ2-1; no firm D call. V lost 0 bases, J lost 2 bases, and 6 bases lay in between. From germline, CDR1 is SGHRS and CDR2 YFSETQ. The CDR3 totals 14 residues. CDR3 in DNA: TGCGCCAGCAGCTTGGAGTCAGCCTACAATGAGCAGTTCTTC. Its protein is CASSLESAYNEQFF.